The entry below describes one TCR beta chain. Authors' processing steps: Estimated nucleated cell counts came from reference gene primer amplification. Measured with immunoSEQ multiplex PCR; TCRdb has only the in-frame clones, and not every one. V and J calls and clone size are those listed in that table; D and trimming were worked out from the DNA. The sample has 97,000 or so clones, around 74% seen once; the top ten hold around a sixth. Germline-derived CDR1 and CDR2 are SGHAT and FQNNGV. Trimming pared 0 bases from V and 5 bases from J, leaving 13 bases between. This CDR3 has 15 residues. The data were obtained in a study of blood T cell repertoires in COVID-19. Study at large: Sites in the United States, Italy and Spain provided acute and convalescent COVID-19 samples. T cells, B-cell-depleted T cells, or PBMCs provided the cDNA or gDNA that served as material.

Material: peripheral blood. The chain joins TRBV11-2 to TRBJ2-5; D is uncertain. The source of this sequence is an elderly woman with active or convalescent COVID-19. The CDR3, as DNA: TGTGCCAGCAGCTTAGATCTTTACGCCCGGGAGACCCAGTACTTC. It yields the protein CASSLDLYARETQYF.